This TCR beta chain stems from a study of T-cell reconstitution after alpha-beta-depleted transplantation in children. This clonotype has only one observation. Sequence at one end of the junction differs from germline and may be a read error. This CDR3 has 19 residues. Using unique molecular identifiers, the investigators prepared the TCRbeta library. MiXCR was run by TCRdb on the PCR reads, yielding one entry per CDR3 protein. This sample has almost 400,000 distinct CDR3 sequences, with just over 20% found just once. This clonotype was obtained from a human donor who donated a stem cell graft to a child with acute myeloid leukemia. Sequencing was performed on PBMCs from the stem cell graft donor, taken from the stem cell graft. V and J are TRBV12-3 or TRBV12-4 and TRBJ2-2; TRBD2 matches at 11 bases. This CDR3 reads CAISRGTSLAGVSTGELFF. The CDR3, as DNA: TGTGCCATCAGTCGGGGGACTTCACTAGCGGGAGTGAGCACCGGGGAGCTGTTTTTT.